This T cell receptor beta chain was identified in a study of T cell responses to AZD1222 COVID-19 vaccine. Study-level results: Spike-specific TCR repertoires showed rising breadth and depth after two AZD1222 doses.

Points on this clone: The target antigen is unknown.

Here immunoSEQ multiplex PCR was the method, and the copy in TCRdb shows in-frame clones only, minus some. The table shows 180,000 or so clones, with 80% to 95% occurring only once. Deletions cut 3 bases from V and 1 base from J, with 13 bases between. This CDR3 comprises 15 residues. The V gene's germline CDR1 is DFQATT and CDR2 SNEGSKA (reference sequence). This sample comprised peripheral blood, obtained 28 days after the second AZD1222 dose. The chain carries TRBV20-1 and TRBJ1-5; maybe TRBD1 (5 bases). The sequence came from an adult who received the AZD1222 COVID-19 vaccine. This CDR3 is CSASGREGSNQPQHF. The CDR3 nucleotides read TGCAGTGCTAGTGGCAGGGAAGGAAGCAATCAGCCCCAGCATTTT.